Below, 22 T cell receptor beta chains from the same sample are listed, as sequenced in a study of blood T cell repertoires in COVID-19. Measured with immunoSEQ multiplex PCR; TCRdb has only the in-frame clones, and not every one. Here the sample spans 90,000 or so clones, about 85% being singletons. Sample: peripheral blood. The receptors derive from a human donor in a cohort sampled during active COVID-19.

This clone is judged medium-sized. The V gene is TRBV5-6, the J gene TRBJ2-2, with 11 bases identical to TRBD2. The CDR3 runs 16 residues. V was pared by 4 bases and J by 6 bases, with 8 bases of the junction left unmatched. Per the germline V gene, CDR1 is SGHDT and CDR2 is YYEEEE. The CDR3 reads CASSHPLAGVPGELFF. In DNA, the CDR3 is TGTGCCAGCAGCCACCCACTAGCGGGAGTTCCCGGGGAGCTGTTTTTT.

CDR3 nucleotide sequence: TGTGCCAGCAGTCCCGGACAGGGGGCGGATGAAAAACTGTTTTTT. This codes for CASSPGQGADEKLFF. The rearrangement links TRBV6-4 to TRBJ1-4; 11 bases are a match to TRBD1. J lost 6 bases, V lost 5 bases, and 5 bases had no gene match. CDR1 is MRHNA and CDR2 is SNTAGT in the germline V gene. This CDR3 spans 15 amino acids.

The gene calls are TRBV5-5 and TRBJ2-1; D perhaps matches TRBD1 (6 bases). The CDR3 length is 16 residues. The germline V gene has CDR1 SGHKS and CDR2 YYEKEE (reference sequence). Trimming cost V 2 bases and J 4 bases, with 16 bases left between them. CDR3 loop: CASSFLPPGEYNEQFF. As DNA, the CDR3 is TGTGCCAGCAGCTTCCTCCCCCCAGGGGAATACAATGAGCAGTTCTTC.

This sequence joins TRBV5-1 and TRBJ1-2, with D possibly matching TRBD1 (5 bases). Trimming took 0 bases from V and 10 from J, leaving 19 bases between them. Per the germline V gene, CDR1 is SGHRS and CDR2 is YFSETQ. The CDR3 covers 15 residues. The CDR3 sequence: CASSLDIRVTMVYTF. For the CDR3, the DNA is TGCGCCAGCAGCTTGGATATCAGGGTAACTATGGTCTACACCTTC.

J is TRBJ2-3 and V is TRBV11-2; 7 bases agree with TRBD1. Germline CDR1 reads SGHAT; CDR2 reads FQNNGV. The J segment lost 4 bases and the V segment lost 5 bases, leaving 9 bases of the junction unmatched. The CDR3 extends over 15 amino acids. CDR3 loop: CASSQTRQGPDTQYF. The DNA for the CDR3 is TGTGCCAGCAGCCAGACACGACAGGGCCCAGATACGCAGTATTTT.

The chain recombines TRBV14 with TRBJ1-2, with D tentatively TRBD1 (5 bases). This CDR3 has 17 residues. The V gene lost 0 bases and the J gene lost 2 bases, with 16 bases spanning the gap. In germline, CDR1 is SGHDN, CDR2 FVKESK. CDR3 in DNA: TGTGCCAGCAGCCAAGATCCCCCAGGGTACTTGAACTATGGCTACACCTTC. Its protein is CASSQDPPGYLNYGYTF.

This rearrangement joins TRBV15 to TRBJ2-7, with D tentatively TRBD1 (5 bases). This CDR3 comprises 14 residues. Trimming took off 1 base at V and 5 bases at J, with 12 bases between the two ends. The germline V gene encodes CDR1 LNHNV and CDR2 YYDKDF (reference sequence). The CDR3 DNA reads TGTGCCACCAGCAGAGGCGAGACAGTGAACGAGCAGTACTTC. Translated: CATSRGETVNEQYF.

V is TRBV19 and J is TRBJ2-7; D gene unclear. V lost 2 bases and J 2 bases, leaving 10 bases between the germline ends. Germline loops: CDR1 LNHDA, CDR2 SQIVND (reference sequence). The CDR3 totals 14 residues. CDR3 protein: CASSISSTTYEQYF. CDR3 in DNA: TGTGCCAGTAGTATAAGTAGCACCACCTACGAGCAGTACTTC.

The V and J genes are TRBV2 and TRBJ2-7; 7 bases match TRBD1. After removal of 6 bases from V and 4 bases from J, the junction contained 6 bases not matched to a gene. The CDR3 sequence is 13 residues long. CDR1 SNHLY and CDR2 FYNNEI come from the germline V gene. This chain's CDR3 is CASSKGQIYEQYF. The CDR3 bases are TGTGCCAGCAGCAAGGGACAGATTTACGAGCAGTACTTC.

CDR3 amino acids: CASSGQGARNTIYF. The CDR3 DNA reads as TGTGCCAGCAGTGGGCAGGGGGCGAGAAACACCATATATTTT. The J gene is TRBJ1-3, the V gene TRBV2; 8 bases agree with TRBD1. Germline lookup yields CDR1 SNHLY and CDR2 FYNNEI. Unmatched junction bases numbered 4, after V lost 4 bases and J lost 5 bases. The CDR3 has 14 amino acids.

This sequence joins TRBV28 and TRBJ2-7, with TRBD2 matching 8 bases. Germline V gene sequence: CDR1 MDHEN, CDR2 SYDVKM. V was clipped by 10 bases and J by 2 bases; unmatched bases: 10. CDR3 size: 14 residues. This chain's CDR3 is CATRGAGGTYEQYF. The DNA for the CDR3 is TGTGCCACGCGCGGGGCGGGAGGAACCTACGAGCAGTACTTC.

The rearrangement joins TRBV29-1 to TRBJ1-1; D is perhaps TRBD1 (5 bases). Germline lookup yields CDR1 SQVTM and CDR2 ANQGSEA. Trimming stripped 6 bases from V and 5 bases from J, with 19 bases between. CDR3 length: 14 residues. In DNA, the CDR3 is TGCAGCGTCGCCCAGGGTACGTTTGGGACTGAAGCTTTCTTT. Its translation is CSVAQGTFGTEAFF.

The chain joins TRBV7-9 to TRBJ1-4; 10 bases are a match to TRBD1. Looked up from germline, CDR1 is SEHNR and CDR2 is FQNEAQ (reference sequence). This CDR3 is built from 12 residues. The ends lost 1 base at V and 15 bases at J; junction bases unmatched: 2. The CDR3 region is CASSLEGQGVFF. The CDR3 coding sequence is TGTGCCAGCAGCTTAGAAGGACAGGGGGTGTTTTTT.

The rearrangement uses TRBV28 and TRBJ2-3; possibly TRBD2 for D (5 bases). From germline, CDR1 is MDHEN and CDR2 SYDVKM. The V gene lost 3 bases and the J gene lost 4 bases, with 8 bases spanning the gap. CDR3 length: 13 amino acids. The CDR3 DNA follows: TGTGCCAGCAGTTTGCCAGCGGCAGATACGCAGTATTTT. It yields the protein CASSLPAADTQYF.

CDR3 DNA: TGTGCCAGCTCACCACTTTCGGGACAGCAAGAGACCCAGTACTTC. Residues: CASSPLSGQQETQYF. This chain links TRBV18 with TRBJ2-5, with 7 bases fitting TRBD1. CDR3 length: 15 amino acids. V gave up 1 base and J gave up 2 bases; unmatched junction bases: 4. In germline, CDR1 is KGHSH, CDR2 LQKENI.

V usage is TRBV7-9 and J usage is TRBJ1-1; D is unresolved. The ends were cut back, 4 bases at V and 7 bases at J, with 10 bases in the middle. Germline CDR1 SEHNR, CDR2 FQNEAQ (reference sequence). The CDR3 totals 12 residues. This chain's CDR3 is CASSSPLSEAFF. CDR3 DNA sequence: TGTGCCAGCAGCTCCCCCCTGAGTGAAGCTTTCTTT.

The chain uses TRBV6-5 and TRBJ2-7; TRBD1 agrees at 9 bases. The CDR3 covers 13 residues. V shed 7 bases and J 3 bases; nucleotides not matched to a gene: 4. Looked up from germline, CDR1 is MNHEY and CDR2 is SVGAGI. DNA for the CDR3: TGTGCCAGCACCTTGACAGGGGGCTACGAGCAGTACTTC. It encodes CASTLTGGYEQYF.

The V call is TRBV6-2 or TRBV6-3, the J call TRBJ2-1; 7 nucleotides match TRBD2. V was clipped by 1 base and J by 1 base; unmatched bases: 7. CDR3 length: 17 amino acids. CDR1 and CDR2 from the germline V gene are MNHEY and SVGEGT. The CDR3 sequence is CASSYWEWRESYNEQFF. The CDR3 DNA sequence: TGTGCCAGCAGTTACTGGGAGTGGCGGGAGTCCTACAATGAGCAGTTCTTC.

The chain joins TRBV2 to TRBJ2-1; 7 bases are shared with TRBD2. Germline-derived CDR1 and CDR2 are SNHLY and FYNNEI. V lost 6 bases to trimming and J lost 9 bases; unmatched junction nucleotides: 17. This CDR3 comprises 16 residues. The CDR3 bases are TGTGCCAGCAGCCCTGGGGCTAGCGGCCCACGGGGTGAGCAGTTCTTC. Encoded protein: CASSPGASGPRGEQFF.

The CDR3 DNA reads as TGTGCCAGCAGTTCAGTGGCCTACGAGCAGTACTTC. Translated: CASSSVAYEQYF. The chain joins TRBV28 to TRBJ2-7; D is unclear. Trimming stripped 4 bases from V and 2 bases from J, with 6 bases between. This CDR3 has 12 amino acids. Per germline, CDR1 MDHEN and CDR2 SYDVKM. Using reference TRBV28 and TRBJ2-7 for the parts outside the CDR3, the full variable domain is DVKVTQSSRYLVKRTGEKVFLECVQDMDHENMFWYRQDPGLGLRLIYFSYDVKMKEKGDIPEGYSVSREKKERFSLILESASTNQTSMYLCASSSVAYEQYFGPGTRLTVT.

The chain couples TRBV27 to TRBJ2-1; 7 nucleotides match TRBD1. With 1 base clipped from V and 9 bases from J, the junction kept 12 bases outside the gene matches. The germline CDR1 and CDR2 sequences are MNHEY and SMNVEV (reference sequence). The CDR3 loop spans 16 amino acids. The CDR3 reads CASSLWVGQEESEQFF. As DNA, the CDR3 is TGTGCCAGCAGTTTATGGGTCGGACAGGAGGAGAGTGAGCAGTTCTTC.

About this clone: The same CDR3 also results from other DNA sequences found in this sample. The genes are TRBV11-2 and TRBJ2-1, with a tentative D call TRBD2 (6 bases). The germline V and J ends were trimmed by 1 base and 6 bases, with 10 bases remaining between them. CDR3 length equals 14 residues. Per germline, CDR1 SGHAT and CDR2 FQNNGV. This CDR3 reads CASSLAGEGNEQFF. The CDR3 DNA sequence: TGTGCCAGCAGCTTAGCGGGAGAGGGCAATGAGCAGTTCTTC.